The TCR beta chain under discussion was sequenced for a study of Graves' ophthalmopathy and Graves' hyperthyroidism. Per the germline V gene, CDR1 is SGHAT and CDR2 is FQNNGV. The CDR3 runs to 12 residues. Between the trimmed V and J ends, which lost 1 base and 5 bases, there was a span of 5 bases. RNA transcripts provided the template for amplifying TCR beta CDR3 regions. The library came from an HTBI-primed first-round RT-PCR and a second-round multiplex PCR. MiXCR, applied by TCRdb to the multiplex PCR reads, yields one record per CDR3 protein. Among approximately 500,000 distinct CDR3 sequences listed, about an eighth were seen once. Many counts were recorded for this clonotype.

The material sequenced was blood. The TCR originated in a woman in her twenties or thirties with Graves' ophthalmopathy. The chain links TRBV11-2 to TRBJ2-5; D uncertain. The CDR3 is CASSLAPETQYF. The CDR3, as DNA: TGTGCCAGCAGCTTAGCCCCCGAGACCCAGTACTTC. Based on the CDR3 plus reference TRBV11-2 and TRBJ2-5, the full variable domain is EAGVAQSPRYKIIEKRQSVAFWCNPISGHATLYWYQQILGQGPKLLIQFQNNGVVDDSQLPKDRFSAERLKGVDSTLKIQPAKLEDSAVYLCASSLAPETQYFGPGTRLLVL.